The source of this T cell receptor (beta chain) is a study of OX40 agonist ivuxolimab in advanced cancers. CDR1 is KGHSH, CDR2 LQKENI, per germline. The CDR3 has 14 residues. After removal of 8 bases from V and 5 bases from J, the junction contained 9 bases not matched to a gene. Only in-frame clones appear in the TCRdb table, and some are missing; sequencing was by immunoSEQ multiplex PCR. The sample lists 98,000 or so clones; roughly 94% were seen once. The TCR sequence derives from an adult with an advanced solid tumor such as melanoma, head and neck, liver or kidney cancer. The chain links TRBV18 to TRBJ1-1; 9 nucleotides align to TRBD1. Material: CD4+ or CD8+ T cells sorted from blood, obtained in a trial of the OX40 agonist ivuxolimab. This CDR3 reads CASAFGTGWTEAFF. Here the CDR3 DNA reads TGTGCCAGCGCCTTTGGGACAGGGTGGACTGAAGCTTTCTTT.